This T cell receptor beta chain was documented in a study of shared clonotypes between healthy human individuals. Study-level results: Among a few donors, about 4.6% of naive CD4 clonotypes were found in common. Compared with clonotypes that all four donors shared, non-shared clonotypes had lower generation probabilities.

Clones were read by immunoSEQ multiplex PCR, and TCRdb kept only the in-frame ones, dropping some. Of 2 million to 2.5 million clones in the sample, 92% were seen once. The ends lost 0 bases at V and 12 bases at J; junction bases unmatched: 8. Germline CDR1 SGHRS, CDR2 YFSETQ. This CDR3 is built from 14 residues. Comment on this clone: The target antigen is unknown.

This chain connects TRBV5-1 to TRBJ2-1; 8 positions match TRBD2. Sequenced material: naive CD4+ T cells from PBMCs. Subset indicated: CD45RA+ positively selected. This TCR derives from a man aged 18 to 29 in good health. Some clones in this sample may be carry-over from other donors' samples. The CDR3 bases are TGCGCCAGCAGCTTGGGGACCCGGACTAGCCCGCAGTTCTTC. Protein product: CASSLGTRTSPQFF.